The clone carrying this T cell receptor beta chain came up many times. The antigen is undetermined. This sample is part of a study of molecular identifiers for immune sequencing clone quantification. General study points: Underestimation of highly expanded clone sizes could arise where identical TCR molecules share a barcode.

The CDR3 is made up of 16 amino acids. After removal of 2 bases from V and 8 bases from J, the junction contained 9 bases not matched to a gene. Germline V CDR1 and CDR2: SGHRS, YFSETQ. Via MiXCR, TCRdb re-called the PCR reads, giving one row per CDR3 protein. The data show about 510,000 distinct CDR3 sequences, with about 25% seen just once and 0.7% to 0.9% held by the top ten. Sorting isolated naive CD8 T cells as CD8+CD4-CCR7+CD45RA+ events. The chain recombines TRBV5-1 with TRBJ2-4; 11 bases match TRBD1. The TCR sequence derives from a human donor in good health. Some libraries in this study had Jurkat cell RNA spiked in. Sequenced input: naive CD8+ T cells from blood, with Jurkat cell RNA spiked in. Subset here: FACS-sorted CD8+CD4-CCR7+CD45RA+ naive T cells. DNA of the CDR3: TGCGCCAGCAGCTTTGGACAGGGGGCGATGGGATACATTCAGTACTTC. Protein: CASSFGQGAMGYIQYF.